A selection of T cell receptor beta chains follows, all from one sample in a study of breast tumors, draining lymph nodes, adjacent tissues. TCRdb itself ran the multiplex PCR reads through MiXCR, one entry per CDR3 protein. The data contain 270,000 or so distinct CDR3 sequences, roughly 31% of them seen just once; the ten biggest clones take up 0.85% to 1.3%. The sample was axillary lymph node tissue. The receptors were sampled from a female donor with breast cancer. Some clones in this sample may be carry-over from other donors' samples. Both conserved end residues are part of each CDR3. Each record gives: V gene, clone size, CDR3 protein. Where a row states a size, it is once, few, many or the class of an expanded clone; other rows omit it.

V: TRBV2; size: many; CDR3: CASRYRTANTIYF
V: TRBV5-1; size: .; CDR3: CASSLEGGLAGDKNIQYF
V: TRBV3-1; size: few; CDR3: CASSRGVTGGTDEQFF
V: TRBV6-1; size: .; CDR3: CASSHPGGSEQYF
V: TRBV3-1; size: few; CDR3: CASSQEWQPLYEQYF
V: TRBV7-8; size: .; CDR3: CAGQKGRNTEAFF
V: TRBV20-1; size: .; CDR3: CSAGRDARTATQYF
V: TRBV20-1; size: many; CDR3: CSASEGGAPAYEQYF
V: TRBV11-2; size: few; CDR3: CASSFSGAGEQYF
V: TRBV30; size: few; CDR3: CAWSVGTMTYEQYF
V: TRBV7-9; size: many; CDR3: CASSSNREQYF
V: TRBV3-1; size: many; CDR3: CASSPGQKDQPQHF
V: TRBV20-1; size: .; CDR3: CSAIGTVDEQCF
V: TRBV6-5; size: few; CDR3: CASSPGLAGGPGETQYF
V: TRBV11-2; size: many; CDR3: CASSLLRGHNEQFF
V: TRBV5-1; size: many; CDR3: CASSRSESGANVLTF
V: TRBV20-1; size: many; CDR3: CSASPGQYSPLHF
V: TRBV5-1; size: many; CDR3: CASSLGDAGQGRQPQHF
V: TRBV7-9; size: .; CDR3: CASSLGVGNFASGGTIYF
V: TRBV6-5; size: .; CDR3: CASSYSYRGQGSGYTF
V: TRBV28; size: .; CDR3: CAIRTDVGNEKLFF
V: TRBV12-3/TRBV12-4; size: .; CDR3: CASSRNAGVTDTQYF
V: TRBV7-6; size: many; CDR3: CASSIQGAGETQYF
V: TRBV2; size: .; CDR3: CTSRRDTYNSPLHF
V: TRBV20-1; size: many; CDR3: CSARVNTIETQYF
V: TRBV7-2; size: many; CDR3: CASRLTSGSYSTDTQYF
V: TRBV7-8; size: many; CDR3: CASSLASGIVGEQFF
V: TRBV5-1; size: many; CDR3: CASSFGGYQETQYF
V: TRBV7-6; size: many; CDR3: CASSPGTGGIAGELFF
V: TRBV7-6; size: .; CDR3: CASSTLAGRSNEQFF
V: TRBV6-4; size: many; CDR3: CASTPTARRVARGETQYF
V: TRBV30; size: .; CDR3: CAWSALAGVANEQYF
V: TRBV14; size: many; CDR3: CASSQGRGPNEKLFF
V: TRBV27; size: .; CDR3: CASQTTSYNEQFF
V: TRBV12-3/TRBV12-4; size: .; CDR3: CASSLGSLGKLFF
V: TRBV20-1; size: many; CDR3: CSARRGGTQYF
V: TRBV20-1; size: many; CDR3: CSARDAGSYNEQFF
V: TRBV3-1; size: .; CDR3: CASGQVGDRGSNEQFF
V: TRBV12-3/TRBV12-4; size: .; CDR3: CASSPHTVGELFF
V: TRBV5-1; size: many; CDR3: CASSLGTRYEQYF
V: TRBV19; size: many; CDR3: CASTWYNEQFF
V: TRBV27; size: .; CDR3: CASSLWGQDTQYF
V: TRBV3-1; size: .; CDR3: CASSRPGTGSYEQYF
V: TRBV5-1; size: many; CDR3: CASSLGQDPYEQYF
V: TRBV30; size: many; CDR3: CAWSLAPNEQFF
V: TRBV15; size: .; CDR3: CATSREGGLLEKLFF
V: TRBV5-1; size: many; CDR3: CASSRDSDQPQHF
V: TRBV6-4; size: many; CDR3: CASSDRAGTDTQYF
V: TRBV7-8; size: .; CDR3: CASSPAISSLNYGYTF
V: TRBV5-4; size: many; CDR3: CASSPRGQYYGYTF
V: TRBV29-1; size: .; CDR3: CSVYGLVGNEQYF
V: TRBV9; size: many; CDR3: CASSVGLGETQYF
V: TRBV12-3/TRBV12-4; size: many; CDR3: CASSTDRGQETQYF
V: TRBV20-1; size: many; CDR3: CSAKGPLQDQETQYF
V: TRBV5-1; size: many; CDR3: CASAEASTNEKLFF
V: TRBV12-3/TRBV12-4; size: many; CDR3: CASSLGYQPQHF
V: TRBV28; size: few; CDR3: CASTPGQVYGYTF
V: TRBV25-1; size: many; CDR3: CASSEYGGREQYF
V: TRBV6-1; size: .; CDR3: CASRATGRDHELFF